A single sample gave rise to the 11 T cell receptor beta chains below, sequenced in a study of breast tumors, draining lymph nodes, adjacent tissues. One entry per CDR3 protein results from TCRdb running MiXCR on the multiplex PCR reads. The sample comprises about 170,000 distinct CDR3 sequences, more than 25% of which are singletons, and approximately 3.9% rests with the top ten. The lymph nodes were axillary draining lymph nodes from breast cancer patients. The sample consisted of axillary lymph node tissue. Receptors originate from a female donor with breast cancer. Some clones in this sample may be carry-over from other donors' samples.

This clonotype was recorded many times. J is TRBJ2-7 and V is TRBV6-2 or TRBV6-3; TRBD2 matches 10 bases. Germline lookup yields CDR1 MNHEY and CDR2 SVGEGT. The ends lost 7 bases at V and 1 base at J; junction bases unmatched: 7. The CDR3 runs 15 residues. The CDR3 spells CASNRGLASSYEQYF. The CDR3 DNA reads TGTGCCAGCAACCGGGGACTAGCGAGTTCCTACGAGCAGTACTTC.

Turning to this clonotype: With a much larger clone just one base away, this may be a read error. The chain has TRBV9 and TRBJ2-7; TRBD2 matches 7 bases. Germline V gene sequence: CDR1 SGDLS, CDR2 YYNGEE. There are 14 residues in the CDR3. Written as DNA, the CDR3 is TGTGCCAGCAGCCCCGGACTAGGTCGGTACGAGCAGTCCTTC. This sequence encodes CASSPGLGRYEQSF.

This clonotype was detected only once. One end of the junction fails to match germline, which may point to a read error. The rearrangement uses TRBV20-1 and TRBJ1-2; 11 bases line up with TRBD1. CDR3 length equals 16 residues. Germline V gene lookup returns CDR1 DFQATT and CDR2 SNEGSKA (reference sequence). The CDR3 loop reads CRSGEGTGGFDYGYAF. The CDR3 region has the DNA TGCAGAAGTGGGGAGGGGACAGGGGGATTTGACTATGGCTACGCCTTC.

This clonotype was seen ten or more times. This may come from a read error, since a much larger clone is one base off. The chain recombines TRBV5-4 with TRBJ2-5, with D uncertain. This CDR3 spans 14 amino acids. The germline CDR1 and CDR2 sequences are SGHNT and YYREEE (reference sequence). V lost 3 bases and J lost 1, with 10 bases in between. The CDR3 DNA reads TGTGCCAGCAGCTCTCGGGCGTCCCAAGAGACCCAGTACTTC. Translated, it gives CASSSRASQETQYF. The whole variable domain, filled in from reference TRBV5-4 and TRBJ2-5, reads ETGVTQSPTHLIKTRGQQVTLRCSSQSGHNTVSWYQQALGQGPQFIFQYYREEENGRGNFPPRFSGLQFPNYSSELNVNALELDDSALYLCASSSRASQETQYFGPGTRLLVL.

This clonotype was recorded many times. The CDR3 DNA sequence: TGTGCCAGCAGAGGACGACAGGGACCAACCTACGAGCAGTACTTC. Translating it yields CASRGRQGPTYEQYF. This sequence joins TRBV6-5 and TRBJ2-7, with TRBD1 matching over 7 bases. Germline V gives CDR1 MNHEY, CDR2 SVGAGI. The CDR3 totals 15 residues. The J segment lost 2 bases and the V segment lost 6 bases, leaving 10 bases of the junction unmatched.

A word on this clonotype: A read error may be the cause here, since a much bigger clone is one base away. The chain recombines TRBV5-5 with TRBJ1-5; D remains ambiguous. This CDR3 is built from 13 residues. The V end was cut by 4 bases, the J end by 7 bases, with 12 bases between. Germline V CDR1 and CDR2: SGHKS, YYEKEE (reference sequence). CDR3 region: CASSLYDTQPQHF. For the CDR3, the DNA is TGTGCCAGCAGCCTCTACGACACCCAGCCCCAGCATTTT.

This clonotype was counted many times. The J gene is TRBJ1-2, the V gene TRBV7-6; no clear D. CDR3 length: 13 amino acids. Trimming cost V 0 bases and J 2 bases, with 4 bases left between them. Germline V lookup: CDR1 SGHVS, CDR2 FNYEAQ. Written as DNA, the CDR3 is TGTGCCAGCAGCTTAGCGGGGAACTATGGCTACACCTTC. Translated: CASSLAGNYGYTF.

A remark on this clonotype: One base away lies a much larger clone, so this may be a sequencing read error. The genes are TRBV18 and TRBJ2-2; no clear D. The CDR3 sequence is 14 residues long. Germline-derived CDR1 and CDR2 are KGHSH and LQKENI. Trimming took off 10 bases at V and 1 base at J, with 13 bases between the two ends. The DNA of the CDR3 is TGTGCCAACTCCCCTGGTCTGAACACCGGGGAGCTGTTTTTT. Residues: CANSPGLNTGELFF. The variable domain in full, completed from reference TRBV18 and TRBJ2-2, reads NAGVMQNPRHLVRRRGQEARLRCSPMKGHSHVYWYRQLPEEGLKFMVYLQKENIIDESGMPKERFSAEFPKEGPSILRIQQVVRGDSAAYFCANSPGLNTGELFFGEGSRLTVL.

CDR3 in DNA: TGTGCCAGCAGCCGGTCGGAGGCGGAGACCCAGTACTTC. It codes for CASSRSEAETQYF. The chain links TRBV5-4 to TRBJ2-5, with D possibly matching TRBD2 (5 bases). With 4 bases removed from V and 5 bases from J, the gap between germline ends came to 12 bases. The CDR3 runs to 13 residues. Germline CDR1 and CDR2: SGHNT and YYREEE (reference sequence).

The genes are TRBV6-5 and TRBJ2-7; 9 bases fit TRBD2. The germline V gene encodes CDR1 MNHEY and CDR2 SVGAGI. Germline trimming cut 0 bases from V and 7 bases from J; bases unmatched to any gene: 16. The CDR3 extends over 18 amino acids. The DNA for the CDR3 is TGTGCCAGCAGTTACTCAGGGGAGACTAGCGGCCCCCTCGGGGAGCAGTACTTC. Translating it yields CASSYSGETSGPLGEQYF.

The chain couples TRBV2 to TRBJ2-3; TRBD1 matches 11 bases. The junction had 3 bases not matched to a gene; V was cut back by 3 bases and J by 4 bases. The germline gives CDR1 SNHLY, CDR2 FYNNEI. This CDR3 has 15 residues. The DNA of the CDR3 is TGTGCCAGCAGTGAGGGGGGACAGGGGGCAGATACGCAGTATTTT. Translation gives CASSEGGQGADTQYF.